These 30 T cell receptor beta chains were sequenced from one sample in a study of blood T cell repertoires in COVID-19. Repertoires were generated with immunoSEQ multiplex PCR, while TCRdb's copy carries only in-frame clones and drops some. Of 100,000 to 150,000 clones listed, around two thirds are singletons. The sequencing sample was made of peripheral blood. These receptors came from a woman aged 65 to 85 with acute or convalescent COVID-19.

The chain combines TRBV5-4 with TRBJ2-6; no definite D call. Germline loops: CDR1 SGHNT, CDR2 YYREEE (reference sequence). Trimming took off 4 bases at V and 1 base at J, with 15 bases between the two ends. The CDR3 has 17 amino acids. This CDR3 is CASSPHSAWSGANVLTF. CDR3 nucleotide sequence: TGTGCCAGCAGCCCCCATTCCGCGTGGTCTGGGGCCAACGTCCTGACTTTC.

The table lists this clone with a count of one. The V gene is TRBV14, the J gene TRBJ1-1; the D is unclear. There are 13 residues in the CDR3. The V and J ends lost 2 bases and 9 bases respectively, with 13 bases between them. Germline V gene sequence: CDR1 SGHDN, CDR2 FVKESK. The CDR3 region is CASSQTAGSQAFF. The CDR3 DNA reads TGTGCCAGCAGCCAAACCGCAGGCTCTCAAGCTTTCTTT.

In this sample, this clone turned up a few times. V is TRBV2 and J is TRBJ2-3, with 7 bases fitting TRBD1. With V trimmed by 8 bases and J by 5 bases, 1 base remained unmatched. The CDR3 totals 11 residues. Per the germline V gene, CDR1 is SNHLY and CDR2 is FYNNEI. The CDR3 sequence is CASQGEDTQYF. The CDR3 DNA sequence: TGTGCCAGCCAGGGGGAAGATACGCAGTATTTT. The full variable domain, rest sourced from reference TRBV2 and TRBJ2-3, is EPEVTQTPSHQVTQMGQEVILRCVPISNHLYFYWYRQILGQKVEFLVSFYNNEISEKSEIFDDQFSVERPDGSNFTLKIRSTKLEDSAMYFCASQGEDTQYFGPGTRLTVL.

CDR3 loop: CASSQDYFQGRDTQYF. As DNA, the CDR3 is TGCGCCAGCAGCCAAGATTATTTCCAGGGAAGAGATACGCAGTATTTT. This chain joins TRBV4-3 and TRBJ2-3; D perhaps matches TRBD1 (5 bases). This CDR3 region has 16 residues. V shed 0 bases and J shed 5 bases, with 15 bases lying between them. CDR1 is LGHNA, CDR2 YSLEER, per germline.

V usage is TRBV15 and J usage is TRBJ2-2; D is undetermined. Germline V gene lookup returns CDR1 LNHNV and CDR2 YYDKDF (reference sequence). V was trimmed by 4 bases and J by 0 bases, leaving 12 bases between them. The CDR3 covers 16 residues. CDR3: CATSILRGANTGELFF. The CDR3 DNA follows: TGTGCCACCAGCATTCTCCGAGGCGCGAACACCGGGGAGCTGTTTTTT.

The table lists this clone with a few counts. This CDR3 reads CAWSGEPGTGYEQYF. CDR3 nucleotide sequence: TGTGCCTGGAGTGGGGAGCCCGGGACAGGTTACGAGCAGTACTTC. V gene TRBV30 combines with J gene TRBJ2-7; TRBD1 matches at 8 bases. Germline trimming cut 1 base from V and 4 bases from J; bases unmatched to any gene: 9. The CDR3 is 15 amino acids. CDR1 and CDR2 (germline): GTSNPN, SVGIG (reference sequence).

This chain joins TRBV29-1 and TRBJ2-1, with D hard to call. The V and J ends lost 6 bases and 1 base respectively, with 16 bases between them. This CDR3 has 15 amino acids. Germline lookup yields CDR1 SQVTM and CDR2 ANQGSEA. This chain's CDR3 is CSVQQLSVSYNEQFF. DNA for the CDR3: TGCAGCGTCCAACAGTTATCGGTTTCCTACAATGAGCAGTTCTTC.

CDR3 sequence (DNA): TGTGCCAGTAGTATCGTCAGTGGACAGGGGGCTTATGAGCAGTTCTTC. It translates to CASSIVSGQGAYEQFF. V and J are TRBV19 and TRBJ2-1, with TRBD1 matching over 11 bases. This CDR3 region has 16 residues. CDR1 and CDR2 from the germline V gene are LNHDA and SQIVND (reference sequence). With V trimmed by 3 bases and J by 8 bases, 9 bases remained unmatched.

The chain combines TRBV18 with TRBJ1-1, with D uncertain. There are 15 residues in the CDR3. Germline V CDR1 and CDR2: KGHSH, LQKENI. V was trimmed by 3 bases and J by 1 base, leaving 12 bases between them. CDR3 DNA: TGTGCCAGCTCACCTGGAAGCGGCGGGAACACTGAAGCTTTCTTT. Its protein is CASSPGSGGNTEAFF.

This clone was counted a single time. This chain uses TRBV6-5 with TRBJ2-1; D is unresolved. The V gene lost 6 bases and the J gene lost 8 bases, with 8 bases spanning the gap. The CDR3 contains 11 residues. From germline, CDR1 is MNHEY and CDR2 SVGAGI. The CDR3 DNA is TGTGCCAGCAGCGGGTTAGATGAGCAGTTCTTC. Its protein product is CASSGLDEQFF.

This clone was seen only a few times. The rearrangement uses TRBV10-3 and TRBJ2-7, with a weak D call TRBD2 (5 bases). V was trimmed by 10 bases and J by 5 bases, leaving 15 bases between them. CDR3 size: 12 residues. Germline CDR1 is ENHRY and CDR2 is SYGVKD. The CDR3 spells CATGVEVHEQYF. The CDR3 coding sequence is TGTGCCACTGGGGTGGAGGTCCACGAGCAGTACTTC.

The chain has TRBV14 and TRBJ2-7; no clear D gene. The V and J ends lost 0 bases and 6 bases respectively, with 15 bases between them. This CDR3 region has 15 residues. CDR1 SGHDN and CDR2 FVKESK come from the germline V gene. Written as DNA, the CDR3 is TGTGCCAGCAGCCAAGAGGCTGCCCTTCGGGTCGAGCAGTACTTC. This codes for CASSQEAALRVEQYF.

The rearrangement links TRBV9 to TRBJ2-5; TRBD2 is a possible D gene (5 bases). This CDR3 contains 15 residues. V lost 0 bases and J 5 bases, leaving 14 bases between the germline ends. Looked up from germline, CDR1 is SGDLS and CDR2 is YYNGEE. The CDR3, as DNA: TGTGCCAGCAGCGTAGAGCACTCTACTAGGGAGACCCAGTACTTC. It encodes CASSVEHSTRETQYF.

This chain joins TRBV10-1 and TRBJ2-1, with 10 positions matching TRBD1. The V gene's germline CDR1 is WNHNN and CDR2 SYGVQD (reference sequence). This CDR3 is built from 15 residues. The V segment lost 5 bases and the J segment 3 bases; nucleotides outside the gene matches: 4. The chain's CDR3 is CASSPRTGGYNEQFF. The CDR3 nucleotides read TGCGCCAGCAGTCCCCGGACAGGGGGCTACAATGAGCAGTTCTTC.

This clone was detected a few times. The V gene is TRBV24-1, the J gene TRBJ2-3, with D possibly TRBD1 on 5 matching bases. Germline assignment: CDR1 KGHDR and CDR2 SFDVKD. The CDR3 length is 18 residues. V dropped 4 bases and J dropped 1 base, with 20 bases sitting between them. The CDR3 nucleotides read TGTGCCACCAGTGAGACTCCTTCGACAGTCTGGGGCACAGATACGCAGTATTTT. Amino acids: CATSETPSTVWGTDTQYF.

The V and J genes are TRBV7-7 and TRBJ2-5; maybe TRBD1 (6 bases). Looked up from germline, CDR1 is SSHAT and CDR2 is FNYEAQ (reference sequence). The CDR3 runs to 13 residues. With 6 bases removed from V and 0 bases from J, the gap between germline ends came to 8 bases. The CDR3 is CASSRGNQETQYF. DNA of the CDR3: TGTGCCAGCAGTAGGGGGAACCAAGAGACCCAGTACTTC.

This clone occurred a few times. The chain combines TRBV25-1 with TRBJ2-3; TRBD2 aligns across 8 bases. Looked up from germline, CDR1 is MGHDK and CDR2 is SYGVNS. This CDR3 has 15 amino acids. The junction had 4 bases not matched to a gene; V was cut back by 3 bases and J by 2 bases. Here the CDR3 DNA reads TGTGCCAGCAGTGACGGGGGGGCGGTCACAGATACGCAGTATTTT. Protein product: CASSDGGAVTDTQYF.

The table lists this clone with a count of one. V is TRBV20-1 and J is TRBJ2-3; possible D gene TRBD2, 6 bases. Germline V gives CDR1 DFQATT, CDR2 SNEGSKA (reference sequence). The V and J ends lost 5 bases and 10 bases respectively, with 13 bases between them. The CDR3 runs to 11 residues. CDR3 amino acids: CSAWRERAQYF. The CDR3 DNA follows: TGCAGTGCTTGGAGGGAGAGGGCGCAGTATTTT.

CDR3 bases: TGTGCCAGCAGCGCAGGGACAGGATCAACCGGGGAGCTGTTTTTT. It translates to CASSAGTGSTGELFF. The chain couples TRBV9 to TRBJ2-2; 8 nucleotides agree with TRBD1. The length of the CDR3 is 15 residues. Germline loops: CDR1 SGDLS, CDR2 YYNGEE. Germline trimming cut 3 bases from V and 5 bases from J; bases unmatched to any gene: 6.

This chain connects TRBV28 to TRBJ1-1; perhaps TRBD1 as D (6 bases). Germline V gene data show CDR1 as MDHEN and CDR2 as SYDVKM. V dropped 7 bases and J dropped 9 bases, with 21 bases sitting between them. The CDR3 has 14 amino acids. The CDR3 bases are TGTGCCAGCACCCCCGGGACAATAACTACACAAGCTTTCTTT. Its protein product is CASTPGTITTQAFF. Together with reference TRBV28 and TRBJ1-1, the CDR3 gives the full variable domain: DVKVTQSSRYLVKRTGEKVFLECVQDMDHENMFWYRQDPGLGLRLIYFSYDVKMKEKGDIPEGYSVSREKKERFSLILESASTNQTSMYLCASTPGTITTQAFFGQGTRLTVV.

Note on this clone: The junction does not match germline at one end; this may be a read error. The J gene is TRBJ1-2, the V gene TRBV7-7, with TRBD1 identical over 7 bases. CDR3 length: 17 amino acids. The germline V gene encodes CDR1 SSHAT and CDR2 FNYEAQ (reference sequence). CDR3 loop: CASSFQSPDTGVAGYTF. The CDR3 DNA sequence: TGTGCTAGCAGCTTCCAGTCTCCCGACACAGGGGTCGCTGGCTACACCTTC. Using reference TRBV7-7 and TRBJ1-2 for the parts outside the CDR3, the full variable domain is GAGVSQSPRYKVTKRGQDVTLRCDPISSHATLYWYQQALGQGPEFLTYFNYEAQPDKSGLPSDRFSAERPEGSISTLTIQRTEQRDSAMYRCASSFQSPDTGVAGYTFGSGTRLTVV.

This clone has only a few counts. V usage is TRBV19 and J usage is TRBJ1-2, with 7 bases lining up with TRBD1. Germline V gene lookup returns CDR1 LNHDA and CDR2 SQIVND (reference sequence). With 1 base clipped from V and 1 base from J, the junction kept 6 bases outside the gene matches. This CDR3 contains 16 residues. The CDR3 spells CASSIGPGQLNYGYTF. DNA for the CDR3: TGTGCCAGTAGTATAGGCCCGGGACAGCTTAACTATGGCTACACCTTC. Filled out from reference TRBV19 and TRBJ1-2, the complete variable domain reads DGGITQSPKYLFRKEGQNVTLSCEQNLNHDAMYWYRQDPGQGLRLIYYSQIVNDFQKGDIAEGYSVSREKKESFPLTVTSAQKNPTAFYLCASSIGPGQLNYGYTFGSGTRLTVV.

The V call is TRBV12-5, the J call TRBJ2-7; the match to TRBD1 covers 10 bases. Germline CDR1 LGHNT, CDR2 FRNRAP. The CDR3 runs to 14 residues. V lost 6 bases to trimming and J lost 1 base; unmatched junction nucleotides: 3. The CDR3: CASGPGQGSYEQYF. The CDR3 DNA reads as TGTGCTAGTGGACCGGGACAGGGGTCCTACGAGCAGTACTTC. Complete variable domain (other parts from reference TRBV12-5 and TRBJ2-7): DARVTQTPRHKVTEMGQEVTMRCQPILGHNTVFWYRQTMMQGLELLAYFRNRAPLDDSGMPKDRFSAEMPDATLATLKIQPSEPRDSAVYFCASGPGQGSYEQYFGPGTRLTVT.

This rearrangement joins TRBV7-8 to TRBJ1-5; 10 bases agree with TRBD1. CDR1 is SGHVS, CDR2 FQNEAQ, per germline. J was trimmed by 7 bases and V by 5 bases; bases with no gene match: 8. The length of the CDR3 is 15 residues. The CDR3 DNA sequence: TGTGCCAGCAGCAAAGGGACAGGGGTGGGGCAGCCCCAGCATTTT. Translation gives CASSKGTGVGQPQHF.

The chain links TRBV28 to TRBJ2-7, with a weak D call TRBD2 (5 bases). CDR1 and CDR2 from the germline V gene are MDHEN and SYDVKM. The CDR3 has 14 residues. Trimming removed 6 bases from V and 0 bases from J, with 12 bases in between. The CDR3 coding sequence is TGTGCCAGCAGGGACTCAGGATACTCCTACGAGCAGTACTTC. Translated: CASRDSGYSYEQYF. The full variable domain, with the rest looked up from reference TRBV28 and TRBJ2-7, is DVKVTQSSRYLVKRTGEKVFLECVQDMDHENMFWYRQDPGLGLRLIYFSYDVKMKEKGDIPEGYSVSREKKERFSLILESASTNQTSMYLCASRDSGYSYEQYFGPGTRLTVT.

This rearrangement joins TRBV5-1 to TRBJ1-2; 9 bases agree with TRBD1. The CDR3 runs to 14 residues. Germline CDR1 reads SGHRS; CDR2 reads YFSETQ. Unmatched junction bases numbered 8, after V lost 7 bases and J lost 4 bases. Here the CDR3 DNA reads TGCGCCAGCTATGGACAGGGGCCCCCCTATGGCTACACCTTC. Its protein is CASYGQGPPYGYTF.

V and J are TRBV10-3 and TRBJ1-4; 9 bases line up with TRBD1. After removal of 6 bases from V and 4 bases from J, the junction contained 6 bases not matched to a gene. Looked up from germline, CDR1 is ENHRY and CDR2 is SYGVKD. The CDR3 extends over 15 amino acids. The CDR3 coding sequence is TGTGCCATCAGCAAAACAGGGGGCGGTAATGAAAAACTGTTTTTT. It codes for CAISKTGGGNEKLFF.

The V call is TRBV10-1, the J call TRBJ2-1; 7 positions agree with TRBD1. J was trimmed by 8 bases and V by 5 bases; bases with no gene match: 12. The length of the CDR3 is 15 residues. CDR1 and CDR2 from the germline V gene are WNHNN and SYGVQD (reference sequence). CDR3 residues: CASSQTGKVTDEQFF. The DNA for the CDR3 is TGCGCCAGCAGTCAGACAGGGAAAGTAACCGATGAGCAGTTCTTC.

This rearrangement joins TRBV5-5 to TRBJ1-5; maybe TRBD1 (5 bases). The germline V gene has CDR1 SGHKS and CDR2 YYEKEE (reference sequence). The CDR3 sequence is 13 residues long. Deletions cut 3 bases from V and 4 bases from J, with 8 bases between. The CDR3 nucleotides are TGTGCCAGCAGCTCTGACAGTAATCAGCCCCAGCATTTT. Encoded protein: CASSSDSNQPQHF.

V is TRBV19 and J is TRBJ1-5; maybe TRBD1 (5 bases). The germline gives CDR1 LNHDA, CDR2 SQIVND (reference sequence). Trimming took off 4 bases at V and 4 bases at J, with 8 bases between the two ends. This CDR3 comprises 13 residues. This CDR3 is CASSTGLNQPQHF. For the CDR3, the DNA is TGTGCCAGTAGTACAGGGTTAAATCAGCCCCAGCATTTT.